This TCR beta chain was profiled in a study of T cell repertoires in cytomegalovirus infection. The overall study: An indication of both CMV infection and matching HLA type came from public TCR beta signatures. Study results and limitations: The ex vivo response was dominated by HLA-C-restricted CMV-specific TCR beta clonotypes.

As regards this clonotype: Its specificity is not known.

TCRdb recomputed calls from the reads with MiXCR, one row per CDR3 protein. The table has 150,000 to 200,000 distinct CDR3 sequences, roughly a sixth seen once. Sequencing was carried out using CD8+ T cells from PBMCs. This clonotype was sampled from a human donor in good health (CMV status not recorded). Some clones in this sample may be carry-over from other donors' samples.

The CDR3 coding sequence is TGTGCCAGCAGTTCCTCACAGAACACTGAAGCTTTCTTT. It specifies CASSSSQNTEAFF. V usage is TRBV6-5 and J usage is TRBJ1-1; D is ambiguous. Germline CDR1 MNHEY, CDR2 SVGAGI. The CDR3 sequence is 13 residues long. V lost 4 bases and J 1 base, leaving 7 bases between the germline ends.